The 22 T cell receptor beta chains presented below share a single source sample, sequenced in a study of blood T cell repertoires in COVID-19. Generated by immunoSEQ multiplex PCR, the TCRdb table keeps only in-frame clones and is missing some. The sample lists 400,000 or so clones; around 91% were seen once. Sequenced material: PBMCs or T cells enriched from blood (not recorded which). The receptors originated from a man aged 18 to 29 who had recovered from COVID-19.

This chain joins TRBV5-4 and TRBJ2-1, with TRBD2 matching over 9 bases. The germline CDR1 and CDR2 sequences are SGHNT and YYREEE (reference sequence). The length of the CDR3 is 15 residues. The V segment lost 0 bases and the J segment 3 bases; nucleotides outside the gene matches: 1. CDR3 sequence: CASSLGLADYNEQFF. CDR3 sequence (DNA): TGTGCCAGCAGCTTGGGACTAGCGGACTACAATGAGCAGTTCTTC.

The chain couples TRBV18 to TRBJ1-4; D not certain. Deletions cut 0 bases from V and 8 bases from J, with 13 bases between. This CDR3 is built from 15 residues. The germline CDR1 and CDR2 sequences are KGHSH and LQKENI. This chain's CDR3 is CASSPPPGSDEKLFF. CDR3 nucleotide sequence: TGTGCCAGCTCACCACCACCGGGTAGTGACGAAAAACTGTTTTTT.

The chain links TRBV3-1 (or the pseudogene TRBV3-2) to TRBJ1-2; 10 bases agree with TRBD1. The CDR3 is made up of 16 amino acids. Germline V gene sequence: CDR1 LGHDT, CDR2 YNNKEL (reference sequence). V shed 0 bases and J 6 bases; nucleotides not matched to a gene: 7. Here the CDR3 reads CASSQDFATGGNGYTF. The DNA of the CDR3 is TGTGCCAGCAGCCAAGATTTTGCGACAGGGGGCAATGGCTACACCTTC.

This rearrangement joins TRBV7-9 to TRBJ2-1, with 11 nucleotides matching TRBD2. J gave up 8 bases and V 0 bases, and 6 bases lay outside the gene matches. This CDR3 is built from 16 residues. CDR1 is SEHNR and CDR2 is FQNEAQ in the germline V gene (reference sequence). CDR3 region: CASSLASGGASDEQFF. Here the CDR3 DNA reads TGTGCCAGCAGCTTAGCTAGCGGGGGGGCCTCGGATGAGCAGTTCTTC.

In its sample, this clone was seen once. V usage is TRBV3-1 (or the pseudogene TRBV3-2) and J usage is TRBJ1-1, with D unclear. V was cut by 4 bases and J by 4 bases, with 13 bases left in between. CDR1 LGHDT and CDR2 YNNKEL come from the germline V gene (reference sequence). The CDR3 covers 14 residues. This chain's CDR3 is CASSPQFSATEAFF. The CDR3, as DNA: TGTGCCAGCAGCCCCCAATTTAGCGCCACTGAAGCTTTCTTT.

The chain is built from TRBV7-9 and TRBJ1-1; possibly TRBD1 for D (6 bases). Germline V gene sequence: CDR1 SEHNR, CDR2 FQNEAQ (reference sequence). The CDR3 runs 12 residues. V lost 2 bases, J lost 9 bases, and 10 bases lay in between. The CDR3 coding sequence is TGTGCCAGCAGCTTATTGTGGGGGCAAGCTTTCTTT. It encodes CASSLLWGQAFF. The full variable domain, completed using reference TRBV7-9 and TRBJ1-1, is DTGVSQNPRHKITKRGQNVTFRCDPISEHNRLYWYRQTLGQGPEFLTYFQNEAQLEKSRLLSDRFSAERPKGSFSTLEIQRTEQGDSAMYLCASSLLWGQAFFGQGTRLTVV.

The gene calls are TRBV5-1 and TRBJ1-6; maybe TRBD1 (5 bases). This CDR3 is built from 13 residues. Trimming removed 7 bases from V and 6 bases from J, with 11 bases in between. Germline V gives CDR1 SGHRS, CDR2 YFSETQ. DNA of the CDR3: TGCGCCAGCTTCGACAGTGCTAATTCACCCCTCCACTTT. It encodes CASFDSANSPLHF.

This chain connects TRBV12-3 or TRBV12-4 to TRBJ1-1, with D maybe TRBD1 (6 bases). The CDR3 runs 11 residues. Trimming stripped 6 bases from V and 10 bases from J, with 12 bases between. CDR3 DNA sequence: TGTGCCAGCAGATCGACAGGAGGAGCTTTCTTT. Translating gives CASRSTGGAFF.

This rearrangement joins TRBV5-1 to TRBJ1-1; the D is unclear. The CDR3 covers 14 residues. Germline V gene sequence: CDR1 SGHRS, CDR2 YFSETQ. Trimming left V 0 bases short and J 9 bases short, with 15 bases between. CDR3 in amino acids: CASSLVAWQNKAFF. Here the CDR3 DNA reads TGCGCCAGCAGCTTGGTCGCTTGGCAGAATAAAGCTTTCTTT.

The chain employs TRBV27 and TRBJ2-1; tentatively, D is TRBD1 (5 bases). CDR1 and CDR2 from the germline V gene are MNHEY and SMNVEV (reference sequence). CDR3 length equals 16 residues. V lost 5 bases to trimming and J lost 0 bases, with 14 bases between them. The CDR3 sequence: CASSTLRGGSYNEQFF. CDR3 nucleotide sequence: TGTGCCAGCAGTACCCTTAGGGGCGGCTCCTACAATGAGCAGTTCTTC.

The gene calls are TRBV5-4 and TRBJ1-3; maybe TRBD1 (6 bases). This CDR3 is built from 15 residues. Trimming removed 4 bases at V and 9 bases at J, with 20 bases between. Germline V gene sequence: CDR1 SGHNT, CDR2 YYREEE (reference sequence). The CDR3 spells CASSTQGIGRGTIYF. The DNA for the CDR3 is TGTGCCAGCAGCACGCAGGGGATTGGAAGGGGCACCATATATTTT.

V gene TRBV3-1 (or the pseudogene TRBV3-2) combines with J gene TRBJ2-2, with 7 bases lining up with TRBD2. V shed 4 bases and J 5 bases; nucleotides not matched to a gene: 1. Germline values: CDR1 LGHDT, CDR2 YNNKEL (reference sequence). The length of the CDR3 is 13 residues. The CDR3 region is CASSPRGTGELFF. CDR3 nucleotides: TGTGCCAGCAGCCCGCGGGGGACCGGGGAGCTGTTTTTT.

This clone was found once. CDR3 amino acids: CASRRQGSSYNEQFF. The CDR3 nucleotides read TGTGCCAGCAGAAGACAGGGGAGCTCCTACAATGAGCAGTTCTTC. The rearrangement uses TRBV2 and TRBJ2-1; 8 nucleotides align to TRBD1. Per the germline V gene, CDR1 is SNHLY and CDR2 is FYNNEI. The CDR3 has 15 residues. V lost 6 bases to trimming and J lost 0 bases; unmatched junction nucleotides: 4.

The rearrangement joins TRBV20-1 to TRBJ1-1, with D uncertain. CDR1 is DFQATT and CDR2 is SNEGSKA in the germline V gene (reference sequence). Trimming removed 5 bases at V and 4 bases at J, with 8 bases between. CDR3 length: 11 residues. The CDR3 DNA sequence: TGCAGTGCTGGTCGGGGCACTGAAGCTTTCTTT. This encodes CSAGRGTEAFF.

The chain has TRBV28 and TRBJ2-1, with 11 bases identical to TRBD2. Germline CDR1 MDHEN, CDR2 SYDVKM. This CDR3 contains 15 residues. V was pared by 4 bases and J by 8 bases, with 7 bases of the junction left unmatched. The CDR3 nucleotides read TGTGCCAGCAGTTCCACTAGCGGGAGTTTCTATGAGCAGTTCTTC. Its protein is CASSSTSGSFYEQFF.

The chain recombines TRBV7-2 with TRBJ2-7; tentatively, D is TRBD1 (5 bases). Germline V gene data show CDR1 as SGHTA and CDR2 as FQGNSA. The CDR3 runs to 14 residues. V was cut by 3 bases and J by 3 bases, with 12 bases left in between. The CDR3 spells CASSFTGGDYEQYF. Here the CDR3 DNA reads TGTGCCAGCAGCTTTACAGGCGGTGACTACGAGCAGTACTTC.

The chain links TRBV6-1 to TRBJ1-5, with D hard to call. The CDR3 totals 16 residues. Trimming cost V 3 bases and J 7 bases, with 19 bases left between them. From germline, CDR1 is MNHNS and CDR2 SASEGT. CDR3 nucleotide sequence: TGTGCCAGCAGTGACACCCTCGTCGGGTGGCGACAGCCCCAGCATTTT. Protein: CASSDTLVGWRQPQHF.

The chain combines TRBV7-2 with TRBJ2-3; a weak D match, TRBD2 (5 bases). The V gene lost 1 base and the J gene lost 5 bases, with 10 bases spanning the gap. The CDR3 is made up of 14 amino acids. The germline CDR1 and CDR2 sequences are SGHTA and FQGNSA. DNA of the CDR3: TGTGCCAGCAGCTTAGGAGTAGCGATAGATACGCAGTATTTT. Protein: CASSLGVAIDTQYF.

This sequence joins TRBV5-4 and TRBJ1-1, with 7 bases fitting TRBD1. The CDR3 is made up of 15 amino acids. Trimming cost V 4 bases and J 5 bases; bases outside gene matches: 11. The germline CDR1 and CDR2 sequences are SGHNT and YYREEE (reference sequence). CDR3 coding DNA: TGTGCCAGCAGCCGACGACAGGGAAAGGCGACTGAAGCTTTCTTT. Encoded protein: CASSRRQGKATEAFF.

CDR3 protein: CSVVADTGELFF. For the CDR3, the DNA is TGCAGCGTTGTGGCGGACACCGGGGAGCTGTTTTTT. The rearrangement joins TRBV29-1 to TRBJ2-2; the D is unclear. The CDR3 spans 12 residues. Trimming cost V 4 bases and J 3 bases, with 6 bases left between them. Germline CDR1 is SQVTM and CDR2 is ANQGSEA.

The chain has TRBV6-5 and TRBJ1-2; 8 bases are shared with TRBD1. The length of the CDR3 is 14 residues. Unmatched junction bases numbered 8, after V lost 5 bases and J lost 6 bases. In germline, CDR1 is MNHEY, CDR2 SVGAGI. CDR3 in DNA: TGTGCCAGCAGTACTCAATCGACAGGGGATGGCTACACCTTC. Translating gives CASSTQSTGDGYTF.

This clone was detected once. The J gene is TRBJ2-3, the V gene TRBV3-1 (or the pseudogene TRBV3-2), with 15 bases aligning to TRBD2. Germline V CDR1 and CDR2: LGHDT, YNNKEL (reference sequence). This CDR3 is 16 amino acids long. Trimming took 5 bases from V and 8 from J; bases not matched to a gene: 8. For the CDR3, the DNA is TGTGCCAGCAGCTCGCGGACTAGCGGGGGGGCCGGTACGCAGTATTTT. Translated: CASSSRTSGGAGTQYF.